These T cell receptor beta chains were read from a single sample in a study of T cells in Graves' hyperthyroidism and ophthalmopathy. TCRdb fed the multiplex PCR reads into MiXCR, producing one record per CDR3 protein. The repertoire holds a few hundred thousand distinct CDR3 sequences, about 13% seen once, with more than 20% in the top ten. The sequencing sample was made of blood. These receptor sequences come from a man aged 25-45 years with Graves' hyperthyroidism that later progressed to Graves' ophthalmopathy. CDR3s include the opening cysteine and the closing phenylalanine or tryptophan.

V gene	J gene	CDR3 protein
TRBV10-3	TRBJ1-6	CAISESKGEVSPLHF
TRBV3-1	TRBJ1-4	CASSQNSRGEKLFF
TRBV7-9	TRBJ2-3	CASSLFGGTTDTQYF
TRBV11-1	TRBJ2-3	CASNRGSDTQYF
TRBV12-3/TRBV12-4	TRBJ1-4	CASSPGTEINEKLFF
TRBV28	TRBJ1-3	CASKRNTIYF
TRBV15	TRBJ1-5	CATSRGDSNQPQHF
TRBV7-2	TRBJ2-2	CASSAQGSNTGELFF
TRBV12-3/TRBV12-4	TRBJ1-4	CASSFGQGFNEKLFF
TRBV27	TRBJ2-1	CASGFASSYNEQFF
TRBV4-2	TRBJ2-1	CASSQEVAPNRRNNEQFF
TRBV4-2	TRBJ2-7	CASSPPGGGGTYEQYF
TRBV6-1	TRBJ1-1	CASSDRRGNTEAFF
TRBV10-3	TRBJ2-7	CATWGGTYEQYF
TRBV28	TRBJ1-1	CASSSFDRGNTEAFF
TRBV20-1	TRBJ2-1	CSVARGGVYNEQFF
TRBV5-1	TRBJ1-1	CASSFQGAEAFF
TRBV10-3	TRBJ2-2	CAIKQGAGTGELFF
TRBV11-2	TRBJ2-5	CASSYLGTGVDETQYF
TRBV6-1	TRBJ2-5	CASSPPETEQGRETQYF
TRBV2	TRBJ2-5	CASSQGLYIRETQYF
TRBV20-1	TRBJ1-1	CSARSQGVNTEAFF
TRBV5-4	TRBJ2-5	CASSRIGLAGRETQYF
TRBV6-2/TRBV6-3	TRBJ2-7	CASSSRQGISYEQYF
TRBV5-8	TRBJ2-1	CASSLARGGYNGQFF
TRBV30	TRBJ2-7	CAWSVRRYEQYF
TRBV13	TRBJ1-4	CASSPGHSSTNEKLFF
TRBV7-9	TRBJ2-7	CASRSSRDRGLYEQYF
TRBV2	TRBJ1-5	CASSEWSQPQHF
TRBV3-1	TRBJ2-2	CASRPSQGMGELFF
TRBV4-1	TRBJ1-2	CASSQVHQGAGGYTF
TRBV2	TRBJ2-1	CASSERAYNEQFF
TRBV5-4	TRBJ2-7	CASNRQGSDEQYF
TRBV11-2	TRBJ1-3	CASSSYGSGNTIYF
TRBV10-2	TRBJ1-2	CALKVTGTNYGYTF
TRBV5-5	TRBJ1-5	CASNLGLTGNQPQHF
TRBV7-6	TRBJ1-2	CASSPSRTVNYGYTF
TRBV12-3/TRBV12-4	TRBJ1-6	CASSLGFQNSPLHF
TRBV6-2/TRBV6-3	TRBJ2-5	CASSYSSSGGLGTQYF
TRBV6-1	TRBJ1-1	CASRVDIMNTEAFF
TRBV20-1	TRBJ2-1	CSALRGAGNEQFF
TRBV11-1	TRBJ2-2	CASSLAGTTTWTGELFF
TRBV6-1	TRBJ2-7	CASSEIDRYEQYF
TRBV11-2	TRBJ2-5	CASSPPKDQQETQYF
TRBV20-1	TRBJ2-5	CSATTGGEETQYF
TRBV6-1	TRBJ1-1	CASLPQTGKPQAFF
TRBV3-1	TRBJ1-2	CASSPPSSYGYTF
TRBV30	TRBJ1-1	CALWSKGAFF
TRBV19	TRBJ1-2	CASSMLEGVGYTF
TRBV27	TRBJ2-5	CASRKTSVQETQYF
TRBV5-1	TRBJ2-7	CASSHSTGRSYEQYF
TRBV6-5	TRBJ2-1	CASSYAALAGKHNEQFF
TRBV7-8	TRBJ1-1	CASSPGPDTEAFF
TRBV30	TRBJ1-5	CAWSVDSNQPQHF